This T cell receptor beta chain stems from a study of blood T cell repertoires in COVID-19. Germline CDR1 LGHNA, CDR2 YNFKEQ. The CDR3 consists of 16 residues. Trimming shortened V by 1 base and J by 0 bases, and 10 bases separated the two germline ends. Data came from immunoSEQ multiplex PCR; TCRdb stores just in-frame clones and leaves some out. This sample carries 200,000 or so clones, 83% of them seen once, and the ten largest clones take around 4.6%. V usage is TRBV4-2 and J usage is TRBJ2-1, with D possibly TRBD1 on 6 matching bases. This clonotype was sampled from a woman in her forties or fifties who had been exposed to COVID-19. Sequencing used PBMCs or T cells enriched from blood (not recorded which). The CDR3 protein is CASSQVGGSSYNEQFF. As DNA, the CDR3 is TGTGCCAGCAGCCAAGTAGGGGGAAGCTCCTACAATGAGCAGTTCTTC.